The clone carrying this TCR beta chain was counted only a few times. These data belong to a study of beta chain features in type 1 diabetes. The CDR3 has 15 residues. CDR1 MDHEN and CDR2 SYDVKM come from the germline V gene. V was pared by 3 bases and J by 10 bases, with 10 bases of the junction left unmatched. cDNA synthesis used the whole RNA isolate, giving expressed TCRB sequences. Assay used: immunoSEQ multiplex PCR; TCRdb lists only in-frame clones, some missing. The table records about 140,000 clones, 6.9% of them present only once. The sequenced sample was central memory CD4+ T cells from blood. The genes are TRBV28 and TRBJ2-1; TRBD2 matches at 9 bases. The clonotype originates from a woman aged 25 to 39 in good health. In DNA form, the CDR3 reads TGTGCCAGCAGTTTTAGCGGGAGAGGTTCTGGGGAGCAGTTCTTC. It encodes CASSFSGRGSGEQFF.